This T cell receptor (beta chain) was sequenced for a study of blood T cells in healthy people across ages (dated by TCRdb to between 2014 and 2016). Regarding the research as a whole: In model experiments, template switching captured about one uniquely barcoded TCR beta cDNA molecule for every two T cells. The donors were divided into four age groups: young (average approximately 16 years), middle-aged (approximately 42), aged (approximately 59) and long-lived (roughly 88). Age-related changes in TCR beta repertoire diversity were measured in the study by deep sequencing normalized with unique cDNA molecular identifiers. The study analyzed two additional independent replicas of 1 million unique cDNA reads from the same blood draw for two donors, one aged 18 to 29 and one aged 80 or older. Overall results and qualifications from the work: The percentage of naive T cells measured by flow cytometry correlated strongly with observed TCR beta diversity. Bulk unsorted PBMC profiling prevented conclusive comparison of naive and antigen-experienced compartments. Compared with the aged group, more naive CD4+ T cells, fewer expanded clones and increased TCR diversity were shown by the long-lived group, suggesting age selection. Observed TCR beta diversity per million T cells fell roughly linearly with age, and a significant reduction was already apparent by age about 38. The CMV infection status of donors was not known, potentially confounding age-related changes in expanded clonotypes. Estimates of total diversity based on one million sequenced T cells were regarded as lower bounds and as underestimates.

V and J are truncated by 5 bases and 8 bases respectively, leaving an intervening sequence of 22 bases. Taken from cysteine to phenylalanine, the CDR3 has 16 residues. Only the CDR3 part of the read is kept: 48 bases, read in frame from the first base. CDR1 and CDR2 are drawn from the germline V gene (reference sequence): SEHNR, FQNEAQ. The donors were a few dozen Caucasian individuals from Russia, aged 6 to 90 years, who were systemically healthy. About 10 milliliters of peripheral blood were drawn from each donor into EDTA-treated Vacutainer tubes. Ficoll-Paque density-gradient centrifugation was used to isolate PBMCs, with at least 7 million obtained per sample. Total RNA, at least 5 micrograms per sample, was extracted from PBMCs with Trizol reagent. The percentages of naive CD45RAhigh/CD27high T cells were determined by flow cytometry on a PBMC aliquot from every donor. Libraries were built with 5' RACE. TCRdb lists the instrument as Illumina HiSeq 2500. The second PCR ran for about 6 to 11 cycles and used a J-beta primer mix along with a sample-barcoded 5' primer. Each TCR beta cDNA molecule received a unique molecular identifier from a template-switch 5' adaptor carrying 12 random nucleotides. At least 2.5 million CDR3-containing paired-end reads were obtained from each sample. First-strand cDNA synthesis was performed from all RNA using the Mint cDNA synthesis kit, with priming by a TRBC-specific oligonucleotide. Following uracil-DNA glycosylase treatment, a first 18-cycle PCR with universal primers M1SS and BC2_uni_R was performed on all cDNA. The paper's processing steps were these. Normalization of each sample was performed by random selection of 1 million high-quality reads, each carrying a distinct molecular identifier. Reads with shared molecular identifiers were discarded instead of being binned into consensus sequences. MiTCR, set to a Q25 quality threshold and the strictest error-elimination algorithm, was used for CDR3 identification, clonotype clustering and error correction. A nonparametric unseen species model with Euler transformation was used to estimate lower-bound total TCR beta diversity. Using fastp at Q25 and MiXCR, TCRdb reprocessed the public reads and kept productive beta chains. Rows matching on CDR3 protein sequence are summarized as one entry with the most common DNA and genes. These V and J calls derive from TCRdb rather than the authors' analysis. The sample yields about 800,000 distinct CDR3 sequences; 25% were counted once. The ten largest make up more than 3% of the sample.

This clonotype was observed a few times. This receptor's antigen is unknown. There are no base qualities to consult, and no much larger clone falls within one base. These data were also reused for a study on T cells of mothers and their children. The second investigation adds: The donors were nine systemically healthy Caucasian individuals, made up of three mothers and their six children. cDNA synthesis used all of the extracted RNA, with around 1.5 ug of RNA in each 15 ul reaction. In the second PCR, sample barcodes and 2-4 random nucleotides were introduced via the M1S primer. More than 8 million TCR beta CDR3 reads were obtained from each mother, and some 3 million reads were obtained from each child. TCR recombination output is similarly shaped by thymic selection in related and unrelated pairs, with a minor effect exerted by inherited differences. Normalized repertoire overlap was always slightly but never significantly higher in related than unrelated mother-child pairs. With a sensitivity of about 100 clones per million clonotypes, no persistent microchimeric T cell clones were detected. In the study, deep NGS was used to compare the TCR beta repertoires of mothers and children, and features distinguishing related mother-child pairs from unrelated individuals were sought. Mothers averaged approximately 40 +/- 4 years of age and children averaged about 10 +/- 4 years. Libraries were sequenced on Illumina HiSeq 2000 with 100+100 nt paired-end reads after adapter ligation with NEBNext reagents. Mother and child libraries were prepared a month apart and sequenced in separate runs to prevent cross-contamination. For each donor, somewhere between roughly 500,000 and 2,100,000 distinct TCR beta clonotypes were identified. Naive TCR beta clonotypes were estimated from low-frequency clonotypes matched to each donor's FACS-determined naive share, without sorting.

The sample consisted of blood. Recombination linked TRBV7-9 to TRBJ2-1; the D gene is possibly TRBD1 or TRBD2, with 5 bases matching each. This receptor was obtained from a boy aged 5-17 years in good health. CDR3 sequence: CASSPGPTGAGDEQFF. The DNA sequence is TGTGCCAGCAGCCCAGGGCCGACCGGGGCCGGGGATGAGCAGTTCTTC.